This T cell receptor (beta chain) was found in a study of cytomegalovirus exposure and HLA in healthy donors (dated by TCRdb to 2016 to 2017). Notes on the research overall: An earlier analysis of approximately 590 of the donors reported 250 to 350 Gb of sequence data and around 120 million unique TCR beta sequences from 150 million to 200 million T cells. Approximately 300 gigabases of sequencing data and approximately 92 million unique TCR sequences made up an early release that covered fewer than 650 HLA-typed donors. Among the approximately 420 genotyped donors, approximately 81% belonged to the genetic ancestry cluster associated with self-reported Caucasian donors. The study aimed to test whether cataloging public T cell receptors could reveal signatures of past pathogen exposure. The study profiled the T cell repertoires of approximately 700 subjects by immunosequencing and related them to cytomegalovirus serostatus. A separate validation cohort of more than 100 different subjects was used in addition to the approximately 670-subject first cohort. High-throughput TCR immunosequencing, statistical association of individual TCRs with disease status, and machine learning were combined to predict cytomegalovirus infection status. To study patterns of TCR occurrence, a later analysis re-analyzed previously published TCR beta repertoires from more than 550 donors and added high-resolution HLA genotyping. In the later analysis, no new phenotypic data were used to find candidate immune exposures; instead, reliance was placed on TCR beta sequences and their occurrence across donors. An earlier analysis of 587 of the donors used high-throughput TCR beta sequencing to judge whether each TCR beta V gene segment behaved as functional or pseudogenic. Alongside the repertoire data, information on donor age, sex, ethnicity and CMV serostatus was compiled. A later genetic analysis took genome-wide SNP genotypes for about 55% of the roughly 700 donors and used that subset as a discovery cohort. All discovery cohort repertoires had been generated on a single sequencing platform. HLA typing included class I and class II loci at four-digit resolution. Typing coverage varied by locus: roughly 620-640 donors for A, B, C, DRB1 and DQB1; around 560 for DQA1; 600 to 610 for DPA1; 400 to 480 for DPB1. Roughly five DR-DQ haplotypes were handled as single units for association and clustering because linkage in the cohort was strong. Among under 450 genotyped donors of the cohort, an average of about 240,000 unique TCR beta nucleotide sequences were sequenced per donor, roughly a sixth of them non-productive. Broader findings and caveats from the paper: Because some donors lacked HLA typing at each locus, the association tests relied only on the typed subset. CMV serostatus was the only immune exposure information available for the cohort. A later genetic analysis reported fewer N-insertions in productive TCRs among donors in an Asian-associated ancestry cluster than the roughly 670-donor mean. Because counts were too low, around 17 rarely observed V segments, including chromosome 9 orphons, were left out of the earlier analysis of over 550 of the donors. In a later genetic analysis, a missense DCLRE1C variant was associated with V-gene and J-gene trimming of TCR beta chains, and the association was replicated in an independent cohort. In a later analysis, TCR association rates were found to vary across HLA loci, with the most associated TCRs seen for DRB1 alleles and the fewest for HLA-C alleles. In an earlier analysis of around 600 of the donors, most TCR beta V segments were observed in productive rearrangements about 87% or about 30% of the time, broadly matching IMGT annotations. Assigning TCR associations to individual alleles was difficult when HLA alleles, especially DR and DQ, strongly co-occurred. A further reported finding was that TCR beta sequences accurately predicted the HLA-A and HLA-B alleles for most subjects in the first cohort. In a later analysis, several top co-occurrence clusters were reported to appear linked to parvovirus B19, influenza, CMV and Epstein-Barr virus. Only TCR beta chains were sequenced in this cohort, and the absence of alpha or paired-chain data limited detectable features. Presence/absence analyses assumed roughly uniform sequencing depth across donors, an assumption that may not hold. Specific HLA alleles were associated with 15,000 to 20,000 TCR beta sequences at a false discovery rate of 0.05 in a later analysis. According to the authors, the approach could potentially be generalized to other disease states and immunological phenotypes. Compared with equally common non-associated chains, HLA-associated TCR beta chains in a later analysis were more clonally expanded and had lower generation probabilities. The classifier was reported to diagnose cytomegalovirus status with high specificity and sensitivity in both the original and validation cohorts. Most CMV-associated TCR beta chains appeared to be HLA-restricted in a later analysis, and the HLA associations seemed to be driven largely by CMV exposure. A cluster of highly shared sequence variants was judged likely to represent a technical artifact of the sequencing pipeline. Some IMGT-functional V segments, including TRBV6-2 and TRBV6-3, could not be distinguished by the 87-base-pair reads and were therefore excluded. Linkage disequilibrium might explain the correlated functional status among segregating V segments, but an unknown experimental factor could not be excluded. A few of the identified cytomegalovirus-associated TCR beta chains were confirmed in vitro to be specific for cytomegalovirus antigens. Across donors, most TCR sequences were observed very rarely, whereas some public TCRs were present in many individuals. The study listed 150 to 200 TCR beta chains as associated with cytomegalovirus.

From the germline V gene, CDR1 is MNHNS and CDR2 is SASEGT. Counted from cysteine to phenylalanine, this CDR3 has 17 amino acids. CDR3 DNA only is kept here, 51 bases in frame from base 1. The germline V end is reduced by 0 bases and the J end by 3 bases; junction bases left unmatched: 9. The cohort consisted of 666 healthy bone marrow donors. At the time of sampling, every cohort member was nominally healthy, though immune exposures that went unrecorded were likely present. The donor was CMV seronegative and belonged to the group of over 350 seronegative cohort members. Every donor gave a peripheral blood sample, and the peripheral blood mononuclear cells from that sample were used for TCR beta sequencing. Genomic DNA extraction from the blood cell samples was performed with the Qiagen DNeasy Blood Extraction Kit. This clone has just a few counts. Which antigen it targets is not known. The record has no base qualities; no much larger clone is one base away.

Library preparation was by the immunoSEQ multiplex PCR assay. A mixture of 60 forward primers for TCR Vbeta segments and 13 reverse primers for TCR Jbeta segments was used in the multiplex PCR. The CDR3 region of rearranged TCR beta genes was amplified from genomic DNA by a multiplex PCR assay. Amplified TCR beta libraries were sequenced as 87-base-pair reads on the Illumina HiSeq System. Under the source paper's analysis protocol: A later analysis tallied 70 million to 100 million unique TCR beta chains across the 660 or so repertoires, and approximately 12 million of those chains were shared by two or more donors. Raw reads were error-corrected and collapsed into unique sequences with a nearest-neighbor algorithm that merged closely related sequences to remove PCR and sequencing errors. V, D and J gene segments were assigned by aligning CDR3 sequences to IMGT reference sequences. Each retained sequence needed at least a six-nucleotide match to both a V gene segment and a J gene segment. A rearrangement was called productive if the CDR3 had no stop codons and remained in frame with V and J, and every other rearrangement was called non-productive. CDR3 was defined by IMGT convention, running from the second conserved V-encoded cysteine to the conserved J-encoded phenylalanine. Sequences without an unambiguous match to a single V gene segment were excluded from the earlier analysis of 450 to 650 of the donors. In an earlier analysis of some 590 of the donors, a V segment was called functional when productive rearrangements were above 56.7%, and segregating when the standard deviation between donors exceeded 5%. A statistical classification framework was developed to diagnose cytomegalovirus status using the catalog of TCR beta chain sequences. In a later analysis, TCR nucleotide sequences were compared against IMGT/GENE-DB human TR gene sequences so that V and J genes could be assigned. A later analysis assigned CDR3 sequences and most-parsimonious VDJ recombination scenarios with the TCRdist pipeline. A later analysis defined each TCR beta chain by its CDR3 amino acid sequence plus V-gene family, and excluded reads lacking a unique V-gene family. To address suspected cross-contamination and a sequencing artifact, a later analysis removed 550 to 750 highly shared, low-generation-probability nucleotide sequences. For each public chain, a later analysis derived a clonal expansion index from normalized ranks of inferred template counts within each repertoire. Generation probabilities in a later analysis came from a VDJ recombination model fitted to out-of-frame rearrangements, and those results were checked against IGoR. Hypergeometric tests were used in a later analysis to score TCR-TCR, TCR-HLA and TCR-CMV co-occurrence, with a repertoire-size bias correction applied to the TCR pairs. False discovery rates were estimated in a later analysis by permuting HLA or CMV assignments 20 times. In a later analysis, co-occurring TCRs were grouped using DBSCAN, with TCRdist sequence similarity added in when clustering inside HLA-allele-positive subsets. Repertoires with fewer than 30,000 or more than 120,000 public chains were left out of co-occurrence clustering, as were four to six repertoires with anomalous nucleotide sharing. TCRdb took this table from immuneACCESS and kept in-frame rearrangements with V and J called. Such tables lack part of the clones; where checked against another copy, unresolved V genes explain under half of the gap, and the rest is unexplained. The D gene and trimming were derived from the DNA, and the V and J assignments and clone size from that table. In this sample the table shows some 160,000 clones, over 75% of which occur a single time. Of the sample, under 3% falls within the top ten clones.

The sequence derives from a male donor in good health and CMV-seronegative. The sequenced sample was PBMCs. The V and J genes are TRBV6-1 and TRBJ1-1, and TRBD1 aligns with 8 junction nucleotides. The CDR3 region: CASSEAQGVVYYTEAFF. The bases are TGTGCCAGCAGTGAAGCACAGGGGGTGGTTTATTACACTGAAGCTTTCTTT.